Below are 9 T cell receptor beta chains sequenced from a single sample in a study of cytomegalovirus exposure and HLA in healthy donors. The primer mix had 60 Vbeta and 13 Jbeta primers. This table comes from immunoSEQ multiplex PCR, and its TCRdb copy is limited to in-frame clones, with some not included. The sample contains roughly 100,000 clones, almost 80% of which appear only once. Sequencing input: PBMCs. The receptor set was obtained from a man between 60 and 75 years old in good health and CMV-seropositive.

This clone was seen a single time. The chain has TRBV11-2 and TRBJ1-1; 12 positions match TRBD1. The germline gives CDR1 SGHAT, CDR2 FQNNGV. This CDR3 is built from 16 residues. J was trimmed by 3 bases and V by 6 bases; bases with no gene match: 8. The CDR3 here is CASSSGTGGADTEAFF. The CDR3 nucleotides are TGTGCCAGCAGTTCCGGGACAGGGGGCGCGGACACTGAAGCTTTCTTT.

V and J are TRBV9 and TRBJ2-3, with TRBD2 matching 11 bases. CDR3 size: 16 residues. The V gene end was trimmed by 1 base and the J gene end by 3 bases; junction bases not matched to a gene: 4. The V gene's germline CDR1 is SGDLS and CDR2 YYNGEE. The CDR3 is CASSVLAGGGTDTQYF. The CDR3 region has the DNA TGTGCCAGCAGCGTACTAGCGGGGGGTGGGACAGATACGCAGTATTTT.

V is TRBV5-1 and J is TRBJ2-2; 9 nucleotides match TRBD1. In germline, CDR1 is SGHRS, CDR2 YFSETQ. The CDR3 consists of 16 residues. V lost 4 bases to trimming and J lost 3 bases; unmatched junction nucleotides: 7. CDR3 in DNA: TGCGCCAGCAGCCCCCCGGGACAGGGAGACACCGGGGAGCTGTTTTTT. Protein product: CASSPPGQGDTGELFF. The complete variable domain, with remaining parts taken from reference TRBV5-1 and TRBJ2-2, reads KAGVTQTPRYLIKTRGQQVTLSCSPISGHRSVSWYQQTPGQGLQFLFEYFSETQRNKGNFPGRFSGRQFSNSRSEMNVSTLELGDSALYLCASSPPGQGDTGELFFGEGSRLTVL.

This clone occurred a few times. The V and J genes are TRBV6-1 and TRBJ1-1; D uncertain. Germline assignment: CDR1 MNHNS and CDR2 SASEGT. The CDR3 spans 11 residues. Between the trimmed V and J ends, which lost 6 bases and 4 bases, there was a span of 6 bases. The CDR3 reads CASRPGTEAFF. The CDR3 DNA follows: TGTGCCAGCAGGCCGGGCACTGAAGCTTTCTTT.

Points on this clone: The junction departs from the called germline gene at one end, perhaps through a read error. Other DNA sequences in the same sample also yield this CDR3. The rearrangement joins TRBV28 to TRBJ1-2, with 7 nucleotides matching TRBD1. Germline loops: CDR1 MDHEN, CDR2 SYDVKM. The CDR3 covers 14 residues. CDR3 residues: CASRLAGTDYGYTF. The CDR3 region has the DNA TGTGCCAGCAGGTTAGCCGGGACAGACTACGGCTACACCTTC.

V usage is TRBV6-5 and J usage is TRBJ2-2, with TRBD1 identical over 10 bases. CDR1 MNHEY and CDR2 SVGAGI come from the germline V gene. The length of the CDR3 is 15 residues. V lost 5 bases, J lost 4 bases, and 4 bases stayed unmatched. For the CDR3, the DNA is TGTGCCAGCAGTAGACAGGGGGCGGCCACCGGGGAGCTGTTTTTT. This sequence encodes CASSRQGAATGELFF.

The chain uses TRBV6-6 and TRBJ2-7, with TRBD1 identical over 7 bases. Looked up from germline, CDR1 is MNHNY and CDR2 is SVGAGI (reference sequence). Trimming removed 0 bases from V and 1 base from J; junction bases left unmatched: 3. The CDR3 sequence is 15 residues long. This CDR3 reads CASSYSGTASYEQYF. In nucleotides, the CDR3 is TGTGCCAGCAGTTACTCCGGGACAGCATCCTACGAGCAGTACTTC.

V usage is TRBV5-4 and J usage is TRBJ2-7; D may be TRBD2 (6 bases). The V gene lost 4 bases and the J gene lost 6 bases, with 17 bases spanning the gap. The CDR3 consists of 14 residues. Per germline, CDR1 SGHNT and CDR2 YYREEE (reference sequence). This CDR3 is CASSPRDSSPEQYF. The DNA of the CDR3 is TGTGCCAGCAGCCCGAGGGACTCCTCGCCCGAGCAGTACTTC.

The chain employs TRBV7-9 and TRBJ1-1, with D maybe TRBD1 (5 bases). The CDR3 loop spans 13 amino acids. The germline V gene has CDR1 SEHNR and CDR2 FQNEAQ (reference sequence). Trimming pared 5 bases from V and 4 bases from J, leaving 11 bases between. CDR3 protein: CASSDSGGTEAFF. The CDR3 DNA is TGTGCCAGCAGCGATTCGGGGGGCACTGAAGCTTTCTTT.